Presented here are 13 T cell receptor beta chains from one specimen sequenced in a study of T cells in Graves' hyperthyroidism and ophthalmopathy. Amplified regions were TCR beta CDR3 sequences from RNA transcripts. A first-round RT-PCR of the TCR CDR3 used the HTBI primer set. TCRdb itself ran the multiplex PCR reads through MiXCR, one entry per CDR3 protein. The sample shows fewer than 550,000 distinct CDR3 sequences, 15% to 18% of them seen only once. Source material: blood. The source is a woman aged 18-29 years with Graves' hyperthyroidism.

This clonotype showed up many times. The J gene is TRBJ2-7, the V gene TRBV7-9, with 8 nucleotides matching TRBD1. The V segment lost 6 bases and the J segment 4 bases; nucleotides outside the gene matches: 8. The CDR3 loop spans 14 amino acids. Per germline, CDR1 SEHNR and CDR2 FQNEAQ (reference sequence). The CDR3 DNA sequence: TGTGCCAGCAGGTCGGACAGGGTAAGGTACGAGCAGTACTTC. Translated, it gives CASRSDRVRYEQYF.

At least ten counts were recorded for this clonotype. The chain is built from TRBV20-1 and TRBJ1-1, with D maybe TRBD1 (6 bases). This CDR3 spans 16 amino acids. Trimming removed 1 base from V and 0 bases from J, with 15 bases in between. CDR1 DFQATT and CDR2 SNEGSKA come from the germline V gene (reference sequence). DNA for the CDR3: TGCAGTGCTAGAGGCTGGACAGTTAACATGAACACTGAAGCTTTCTTT. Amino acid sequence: CSARGWTVNMNTEAFF.

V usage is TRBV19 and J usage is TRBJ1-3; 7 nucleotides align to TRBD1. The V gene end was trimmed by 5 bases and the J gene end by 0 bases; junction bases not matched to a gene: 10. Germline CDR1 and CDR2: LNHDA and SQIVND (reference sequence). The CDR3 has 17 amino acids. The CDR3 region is CASSPFPGTVSGNTIYF. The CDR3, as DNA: TGTGCCAGTAGTCCATTTCCCGGGACAGTCTCTGGAAACACCATATATTTT.

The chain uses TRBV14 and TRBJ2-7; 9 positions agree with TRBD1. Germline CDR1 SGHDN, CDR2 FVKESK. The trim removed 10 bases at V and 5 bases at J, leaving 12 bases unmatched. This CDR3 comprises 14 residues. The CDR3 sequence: CANPVGTGNHEQYF. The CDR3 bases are TGTGCCAACCCCGTCGGGACAGGGAACCACGAGCAGTACTTC.

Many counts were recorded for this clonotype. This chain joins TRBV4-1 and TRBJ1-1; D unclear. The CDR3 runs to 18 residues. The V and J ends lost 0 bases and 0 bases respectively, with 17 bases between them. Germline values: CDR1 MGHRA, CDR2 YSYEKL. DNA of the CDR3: TGCGCCAGCAGCCAAGATACTTCGAGGGATCGTTTGAACACTGAAGCTTTCTTT. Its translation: CASSQDTSRDRLNTEAFF.

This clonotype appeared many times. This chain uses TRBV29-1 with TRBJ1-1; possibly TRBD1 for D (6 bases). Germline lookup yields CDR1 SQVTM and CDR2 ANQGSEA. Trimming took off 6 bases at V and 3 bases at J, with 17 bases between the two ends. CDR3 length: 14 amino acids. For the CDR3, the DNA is TGCAGCGTCGCCGTCGGGCAGGGGCACACTGAAGCTTTCTTT. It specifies CSVAVGQGHTEAFF.

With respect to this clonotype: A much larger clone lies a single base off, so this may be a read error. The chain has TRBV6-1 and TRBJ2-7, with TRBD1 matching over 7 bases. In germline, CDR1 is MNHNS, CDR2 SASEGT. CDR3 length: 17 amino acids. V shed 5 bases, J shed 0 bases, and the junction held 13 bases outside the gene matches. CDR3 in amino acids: CASSPSKQAGGSYEQYF. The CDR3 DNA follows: TGTGCCAGCAGTCCCTCAAAACAAGCAGGGGGCTCCTACGAGCAGTACTTC.

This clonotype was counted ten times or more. The CDR3 region is CASSGTANEKLFF. DNA of the CDR3: TGTGCCAGCAGCGGGACAGCAAATGAAAAACTGTTTTTT. The chain uses TRBV2 and TRBJ1-4, with 7 bases fitting TRBD1. Germline-derived CDR1 and CDR2 are SNHLY and FYNNEI. The CDR3 has 13 amino acids. The V segment lost 6 bases and the J segment 5 bases; nucleotides outside the gene matches: 3.

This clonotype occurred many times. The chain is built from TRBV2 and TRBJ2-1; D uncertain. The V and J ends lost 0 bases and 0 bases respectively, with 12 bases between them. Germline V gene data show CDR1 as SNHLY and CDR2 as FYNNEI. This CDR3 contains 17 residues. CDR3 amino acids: CASSEARRPSSYNEQFF. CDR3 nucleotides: TGTGCCAGCAGTGAAGCGCGACGACCCAGCTCCTACAATGAGCAGTTCTTC.

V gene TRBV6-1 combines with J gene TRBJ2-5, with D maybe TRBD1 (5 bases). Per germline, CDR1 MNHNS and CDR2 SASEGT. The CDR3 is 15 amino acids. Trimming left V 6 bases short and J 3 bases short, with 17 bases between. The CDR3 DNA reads TGTGCCAGCAGCACAGGACCTGGATGGGAAGAGACCCAGTACTTC. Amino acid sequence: CASSTGPGWEETQYF.

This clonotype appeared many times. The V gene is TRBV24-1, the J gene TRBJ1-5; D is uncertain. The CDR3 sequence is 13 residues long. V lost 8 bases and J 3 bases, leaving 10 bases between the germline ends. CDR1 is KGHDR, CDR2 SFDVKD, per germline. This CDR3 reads CATKRQVNQPQHF. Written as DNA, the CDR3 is TGTGCCACCAAACGGCAGGTCAATCAGCCCCAGCATTTT.

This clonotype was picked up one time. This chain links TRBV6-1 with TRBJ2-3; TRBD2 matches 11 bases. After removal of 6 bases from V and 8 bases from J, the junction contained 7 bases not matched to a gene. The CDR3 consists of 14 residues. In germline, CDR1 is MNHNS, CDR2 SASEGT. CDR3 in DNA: TGTGCCAGCAGCCGACTAGCGGGACTAGGTACGCAGTATTTT. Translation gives CASSRLAGLGTQYF.

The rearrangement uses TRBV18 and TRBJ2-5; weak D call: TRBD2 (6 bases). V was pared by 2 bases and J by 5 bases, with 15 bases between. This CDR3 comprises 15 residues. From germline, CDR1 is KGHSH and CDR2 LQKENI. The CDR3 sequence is CASSPSAGTLETQYF. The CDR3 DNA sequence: TGTGCCAGCTCACCATCGGCCGGGACTTTGGAGACCCAGTACTTC.